Here is one TCR beta chain with its context. This entry comes from a study of blood T cell repertoires in COVID-19. Background on the study: The origin of the acute and convalescent COVID-19 samples was the United States, Italy and Spain. T cells, B-cell-depleted T cells, or PBMCs supplied cDNA or gDNA.

Authors' processing steps: Estimation of nucleated cell counts relied on the amplification of reference gene primers. The repertoire was sequenced with immunoSEQ multiplex PCR; TCRdb's copy has only in-frame clones and lacks some. V and J calls and clone size are as listed in that table; D and trimming were resolved from the DNA. The repertoire includes around 100,000 clones, more than 80% of them detected once, and more than 5% sits in the top ten. CDR3 length equals 16 residues. After removal of 6 bases from V and 4 bases from J, the junction contained 9 bases not matched to a gene. Germline V gene data show CDR1 as MNHEY and CDR2 as SMNVEV (reference sequence).

This sequence joins TRBV27 and TRBJ2-5, with 12 bases aligning to TRBD2. Material for sequencing was peripheral blood. This sequence was found in a woman aged 55-69 years with COVID-19, enrolled during active disease. The CDR3 reads CASSQSSGGAGETQYF. As DNA, the CDR3 is TGTGCCAGCAGCCAGTCTAGCGGGGGGGCTGGAGAGACCCAGTACTTC.